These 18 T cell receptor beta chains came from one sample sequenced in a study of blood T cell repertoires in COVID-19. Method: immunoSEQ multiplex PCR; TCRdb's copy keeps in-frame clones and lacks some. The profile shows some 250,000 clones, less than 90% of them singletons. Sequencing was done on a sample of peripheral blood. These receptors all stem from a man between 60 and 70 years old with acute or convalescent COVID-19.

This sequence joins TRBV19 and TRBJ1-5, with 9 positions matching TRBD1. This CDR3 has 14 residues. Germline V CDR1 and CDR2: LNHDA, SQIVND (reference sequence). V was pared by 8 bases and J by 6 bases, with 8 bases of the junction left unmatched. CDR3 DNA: TGTGCCAGTCAGACAGGGGGGGTGGCTCAGCCCCAGCATTTT. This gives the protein CASQTGGVAQPQHF.

The CDR3 loop is CASRPHAGERSYEQYF. As DNA, the CDR3 is TGTGCCAGCAGACCCCATGCGGGGGAGAGATCCTACGAGCAGTACTTC. The chain joins TRBV28 to TRBJ2-7; TRBD2 aligns across 7 bases. V shed 6 bases, J shed 1 base, and the junction held 12 bases outside the gene matches. This CDR3 has 16 amino acids. The V gene's germline CDR1 is MDHEN and CDR2 SYDVKM.

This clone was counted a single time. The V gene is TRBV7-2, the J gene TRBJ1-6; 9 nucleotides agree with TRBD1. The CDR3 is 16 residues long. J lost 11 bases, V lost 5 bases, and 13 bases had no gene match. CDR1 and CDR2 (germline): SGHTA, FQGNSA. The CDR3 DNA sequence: TGTGCCAGCAGCCCGAGGAACGGGGACAGGGACACACCCCTCCACTTT. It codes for CASSPRNGDRDTPLHF.

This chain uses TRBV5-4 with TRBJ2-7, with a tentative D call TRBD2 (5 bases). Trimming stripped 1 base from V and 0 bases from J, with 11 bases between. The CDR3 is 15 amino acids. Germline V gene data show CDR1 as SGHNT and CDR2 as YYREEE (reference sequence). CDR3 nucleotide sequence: TGTGCCAGCAGCTTGTGGGCGGGTGCCTCCTACGAGCAGTACTTC. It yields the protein CASSLWAGASYEQYF.

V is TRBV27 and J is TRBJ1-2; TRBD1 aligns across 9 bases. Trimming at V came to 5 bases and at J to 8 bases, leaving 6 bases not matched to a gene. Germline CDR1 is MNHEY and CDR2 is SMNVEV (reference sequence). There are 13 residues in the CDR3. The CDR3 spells CASSPRDRVGYTF. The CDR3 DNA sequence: TGTGCCAGCAGTCCCCGGGACAGGGTCGGCTACACCTTC.

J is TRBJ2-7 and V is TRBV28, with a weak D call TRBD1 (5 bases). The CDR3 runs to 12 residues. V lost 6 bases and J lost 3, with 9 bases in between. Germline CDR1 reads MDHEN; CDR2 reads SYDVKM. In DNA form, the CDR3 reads TGTGCCAGCAGGGGGCGCTTCTACGAGCAGTACTTC. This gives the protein CASRGRFYEQYF.

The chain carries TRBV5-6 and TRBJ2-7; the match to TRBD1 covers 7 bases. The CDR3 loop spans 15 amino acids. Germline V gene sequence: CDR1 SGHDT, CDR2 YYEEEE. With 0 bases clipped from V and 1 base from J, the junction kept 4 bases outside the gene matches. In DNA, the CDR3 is TGTGCCAGCAGCTTGGGTAGGGGGCGATCCTACGAGCAGTACTTC. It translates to CASSLGRGRSYEQYF. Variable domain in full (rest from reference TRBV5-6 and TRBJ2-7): DAGVTQSPTHLIKTRGQQVTLRCSPKSGHDTVSWYQQALGQGPQFIFQYYEEEERQRGNFPDRFSGHQFPNYSSELNVNALLLGDSALYLCASSLGRGRSYEQYFGPGTRLTVT.

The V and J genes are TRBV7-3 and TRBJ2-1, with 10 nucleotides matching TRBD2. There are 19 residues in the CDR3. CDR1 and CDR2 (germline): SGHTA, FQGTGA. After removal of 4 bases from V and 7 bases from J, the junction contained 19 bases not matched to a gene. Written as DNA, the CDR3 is TGTGCCAGCAGCTCATACTTAACTCCATCTAGCGGGAGAAGGAATGAGCAGTTCTTC. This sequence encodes CASSSYLTPSSGRRNEQFF.

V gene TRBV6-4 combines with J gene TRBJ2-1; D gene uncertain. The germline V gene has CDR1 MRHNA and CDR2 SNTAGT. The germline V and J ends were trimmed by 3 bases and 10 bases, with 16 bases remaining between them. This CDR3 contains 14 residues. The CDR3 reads CASSEMPGSEEQFF. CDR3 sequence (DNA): TGTGCCAGCAGTGAAATGCCGGGTTCTGAGGAGCAGTTCTTC.

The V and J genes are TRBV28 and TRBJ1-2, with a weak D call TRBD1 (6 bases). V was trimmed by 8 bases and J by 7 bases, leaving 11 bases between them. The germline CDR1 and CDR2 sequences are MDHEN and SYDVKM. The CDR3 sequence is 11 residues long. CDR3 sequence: CASFNRVGYTF. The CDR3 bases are TGTGCCAGCTTCAACAGGGTTGGCTACACCTTC.

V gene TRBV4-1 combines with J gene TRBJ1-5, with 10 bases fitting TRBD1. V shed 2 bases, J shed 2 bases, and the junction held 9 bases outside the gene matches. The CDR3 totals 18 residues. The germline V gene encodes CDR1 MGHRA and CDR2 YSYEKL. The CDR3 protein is CASSQFSRDRGGNQPQHF. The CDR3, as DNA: TGCGCCAGCAGCCAATTTTCCCGGGACAGGGGCGGCAATCAGCCCCAGCATTTT.

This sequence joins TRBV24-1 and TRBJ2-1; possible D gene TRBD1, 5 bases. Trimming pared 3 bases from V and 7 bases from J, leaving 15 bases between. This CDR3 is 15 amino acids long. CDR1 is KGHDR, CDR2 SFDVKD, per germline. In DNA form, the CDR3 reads TGTGCCACCAGTGATATGACTGGCAGGGCAAATGAGCAGTTCTTC. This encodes CATSDMTGRANEQFF.

The CDR3 DNA follows: TGTGCCAGCAGCCCTCGGATCAGCGGGAGGATAGGTTACGAGCAGTACTTC. Its protein is CASSPRISGRIGYEQYF. The chain joins TRBV7-9 to TRBJ2-7; TRBD2 matches at 9 bases. V gave up 5 bases and J gave up 4 bases; unmatched junction bases: 15. Germline V gene data show CDR1 as SEHNR and CDR2 as FQNEAQ (reference sequence). There are 17 residues in the CDR3.

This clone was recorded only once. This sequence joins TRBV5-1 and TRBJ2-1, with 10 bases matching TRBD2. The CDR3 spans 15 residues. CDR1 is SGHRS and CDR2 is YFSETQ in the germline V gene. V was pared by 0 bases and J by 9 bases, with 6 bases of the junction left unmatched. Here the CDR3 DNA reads TGCGCCAGCAGCTTGGCAGCGGGAGGGCGGAGTGAGCAGTTCTTC. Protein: CASSLAAGGRSEQFF. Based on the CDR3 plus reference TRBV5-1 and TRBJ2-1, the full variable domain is KAGVTQTPRYLIKTRGQQVTLSCSPISGHRSVSWYQQTPGQGLQFLFEYFSETQRNKGNFPGRFSGRQFSNSRSEMNVSTLELGDSALYLCASSLAAGGRSEQFFGPGTRLTVL.

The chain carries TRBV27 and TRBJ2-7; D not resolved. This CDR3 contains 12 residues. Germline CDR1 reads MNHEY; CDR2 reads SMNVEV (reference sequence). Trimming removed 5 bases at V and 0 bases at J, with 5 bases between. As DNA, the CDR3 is TGTGCCAGCAGTCCCAACTCCTACGAGCAGTACTTC. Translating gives CASSPNSYEQYF.

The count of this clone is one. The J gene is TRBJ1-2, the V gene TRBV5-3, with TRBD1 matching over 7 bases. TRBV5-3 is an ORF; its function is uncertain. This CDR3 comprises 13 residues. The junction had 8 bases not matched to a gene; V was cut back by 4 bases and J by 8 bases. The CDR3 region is CARSVRQGRGYTF. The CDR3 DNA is TGTGCCAGAAGCGTAAGACAGGGTAGGGGCTACACCTTC.

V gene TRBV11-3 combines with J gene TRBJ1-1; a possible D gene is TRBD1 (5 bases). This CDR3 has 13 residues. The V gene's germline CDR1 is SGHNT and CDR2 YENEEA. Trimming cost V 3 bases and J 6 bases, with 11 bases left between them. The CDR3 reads CASSFRADSEAFF. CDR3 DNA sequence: TGTGCCAGCAGCTTCAGGGCCGACTCTGAAGCTTTCTTT.

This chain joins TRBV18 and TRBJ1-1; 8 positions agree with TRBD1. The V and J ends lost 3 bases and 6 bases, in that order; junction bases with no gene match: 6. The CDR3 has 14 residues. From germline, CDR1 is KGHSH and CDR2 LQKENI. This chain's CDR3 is CASSPRTGIPEAFF. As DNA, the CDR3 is TGTGCCAGCTCACCCCGGACAGGGATCCCTGAAGCTTTCTTT.